The 22 T cell receptor beta chains below were found in one sample sequenced in a study of T cell responses to AZD1222 COVID-19 vaccine (dated by TCRdb to the early 2020s). The sample's time point, from its label and the paper: about 28 days (+/-7) after the second vaccine dose. The library came from the immunoSEQ multiplex PCR assay. The source is immuneACCESS, and TCRdb retained only in-frame sequences with V and J called. Part of the clones is not carried over; for the studies checked, unresolved V genes explain less than half of this, and the remainder is unexplained. This sample holds roughly 120,000 clones; 92% were observed only once. The ten largest clonotypes hold under 9% of the sample. The sequences come from peripheral blood, collected 28 days after the second AZD1222 dose. These receptors originate from an adult who received the AZD1222 COVID-19 vaccine.

J is TRBJ1-6 and V is TRBV7-9; no firm D call. The length of the CDR3 is 15 residues. The germline V gene encodes CDR1 SEHNR and CDR2 FQNEAQ (reference sequence). The V gene lost 1 base and the J gene lost 12 bases, with 16 bases spanning the gap. CDR3 sequence reads: CASSLDSGAGQPLHF. The CDR3 coding sequence is TGTGCCAGCAGCTTAGACAGTGGAGCCGGTCAACCCCTCCACTTT.

This chain uses TRBV7-2 with TRBJ1-4, with 8 bases aligning to TRBD1. Germline values: CDR1 SGHTA, CDR2 FQGNSA. V was pared by 4 bases and J by 8 bases, with 12 bases of the junction left unmatched. The CDR3 is 16 amino acids. CDR3 in DNA: TGTGCCAGCAGCTCTCACGCCCCTGGACAGGGAGAAAAACTGTTTTTT. Protein: CASSSHAPGQGEKLFF.

The rearrangement links TRBV18 to TRBJ1-4; D not certain. Trimming left V 3 bases short and J 4 bases short, with 12 bases between. Germline CDR1 and CDR2: KGHSH and LQKENI. CDR3 length equals 15 residues. This CDR3 is CASSPTPGVNEKLFF. Here the CDR3 DNA reads TGTGCCAGCTCACCCACCCCAGGCGTTAATGAAAAACTGTTTTTT.

V usage is TRBV12-3 or TRBV12-4 and J usage is TRBJ2-7, with D possibly TRBD2 on 6 matching bases. Trimming removed 6 bases from V and 7 bases from J, with 10 bases in between. The CDR3 has 11 residues. CDR3 sequence: CASRGRGEQYF. The CDR3 coding sequence is TGTGCCAGCAGAGGGCGGGGAGAGCAGTACTTC.

The chain joins TRBV3-1 (or the pseudogene TRBV3-2) to TRBJ1-1, with D unclear. V lost 0 bases and J 5 bases, leaving 7 bases between the germline ends. In germline, CDR1 is LGHDT, CDR2 YNNKEL (reference sequence). This CDR3 has 13 residues. As DNA, the CDR3 is TGTGCCAGCAGCCAAGAGTCTAGGACTGAAGCTTTCTTT. It is translated as CASSQESRTEAFF.

The chain couples TRBV7-9 to TRBJ1-1; 9 nucleotides match TRBD1. Looked up from germline, CDR1 is SEHNR and CDR2 is FQNEAQ (reference sequence). The V gene end was trimmed by 4 bases and the J gene end by 5 bases; junction bases not matched to a gene: 14. The CDR3 consists of 17 residues. The DNA of the CDR3 is TGTGCCAGCAGCTCTGATCCGGGACAGGGCAAAGGAACTGAAGCTTTCTTT. Protein product: CASSSDPGQGKGTEAFF.

This chain uses TRBV7-2 with TRBJ2-7; 11 positions match TRBD2. Germline V gene data show CDR1 as SGHTA and CDR2 as FQGNSA. The CDR3 is 15 amino acids. After removal of 3 bases from V and 4 bases from J, the junction contained 5 bases not matched to a gene. CDR3 in DNA: TGTGCCAGCAGCTTGACTAGCGGGATTCCTTACGAGCAGTACTTC. Amino acid sequence: CASSLTSGIPYEQYF.

This chain connects TRBV5-5 to TRBJ2-1; 11 positions agree with TRBD1. J gave up 6 bases and V 4 bases, and 9 bases lay outside the gene matches. CDR1 and CDR2 from the germline V gene are SGHKS and YYEKEE (reference sequence). This CDR3 has 16 residues. CDR3 DNA: TGTGCCAGCAGCATAGGGGACAGGGGGGTCGTCAATGAGCAGTTCTTC. It encodes CASSIGDRGVVNEQFF. Using reference TRBV5-5 and TRBJ2-1 for the parts outside the CDR3, the full variable domain is DAGVTQSPTHLIKTRGQQVTLRCSPISGHKSVSWYQQVLGQGPQFIFQYYEKEERGRGNFPDRFSARQFPNYSSELNVNALLLGDSALYLCASSIGDRGVVNEQFFGPGTRLTVL.

The rearrangement links TRBV29-1 to TRBJ2-3; possibly TRBD1 or TRBD2 for D (6 bases each). The germline CDR1 and CDR2 sequences are SQVTM and ANQGSEA. The CDR3 is 17 amino acids. The V end was cut by 4 bases, the J end by 5 bases, with 25 bases between. The CDR3 loop reads CSVGGDPVQGRLDTQYF. CDR3 sequence (DNA): TGCAGCGTTGGCGGGGACCCGGTACAGGGAAGGCTAGATACGCAGTATTTT.

This sequence joins TRBV7-8 and TRBJ1-5; D unresolved. Looked up from germline, CDR1 is SGHVS and CDR2 is FQNEAQ. V lost 7 bases and J lost 3, with 10 bases in between. The CDR3 contains 13 residues. The CDR3 region is CASTFGLNQPQHF. CDR3 bases: TGTGCCAGCACCTTCGGACTCAATCAGCCCCAGCATTTT.

This clone was observed once. The chain joins TRBV11-2 to TRBJ1-2; 8 nucleotides align to TRBD1. The CDR3 sequence is 16 residues long. In germline, CDR1 is SGHAT, CDR2 FQNNGV. Trimming cost V 2 bases and J 2 bases; bases outside gene matches: 7. The CDR3 region is CASSLNPGQGNYGYTF. CDR3 DNA: TGTGCCAGCAGCTTAAATCCAGGACAGGGAAACTATGGCTACACCTTC.

J is TRBJ1-6 and V is TRBV2, with D possibly being TRBD1 (5 bases). With 4 bases removed from V and 7 bases from J, the gap between germline ends came to 17 bases. Germline CDR1 reads SNHLY; CDR2 reads FYNNEI. CDR3 length: 16 residues. CDR3 nucleotide sequence: TGTGCCAGCAGTGGTACCGAGGACATCAAAAATTCACCCCTCCACTTT. This codes for CASSGTEDIKNSPLHF.

This chain links TRBV18 with TRBJ1-1, with D unresolved. V shed 0 bases and J shed 5 bases, with 7 bases lying between them. The CDR3 extends over 13 amino acids. The germline gives CDR1 KGHSH, CDR2 LQKENI. This chain's CDR3 is CASSPPDPTEAFF. The CDR3 DNA is TGTGCCAGCTCACCACCAGACCCTACTGAAGCTTTCTTT.

The V gene is TRBV3-1 (or the pseudogene TRBV3-2), the J gene TRBJ1-5; TRBD1 is a possible D gene (5 bases). Looked up from germline, CDR1 is LGHDT and CDR2 is YNNKEL (reference sequence). CDR3 length: 15 residues. V was cut by 2 bases and J by 10 bases, with 18 bases left in between. CDR3 nucleotide sequence: TGTGCCAGCAGCCAACAATGGGACTCGGGAGTCCCCCAGCATTTT. Amino acids: CASSQQWDSGVPQHF.

The chain links TRBV4-2 to TRBJ1-2; no firm D call. The V and J ends lost 1 base and 0 bases respectively, with 9 bases between them. The CDR3 is 15 amino acids. Looked up from germline, CDR1 is LGHNA and CDR2 is YNFKEQ. This CDR3 is CASSQGLEANYGYTF. DNA of the CDR3: TGTGCCAGCAGCCAAGGCCTCGAAGCTAACTATGGCTACACCTTC.

CDR3 in DNA: TGTGCCAGCAGCCATTTTCTGAACACTGAAGCTTTCTTT. It yields the protein CASSHFLNTEAFF. The genes are TRBV3-1 (or the pseudogene TRBV3-2) and TRBJ1-1, with D hard to call. Trimming pared 3 bases from V and 0 bases from J, leaving 5 bases between. Per the germline V gene, CDR1 is LGHDT and CDR2 is YNNKEL (reference sequence). This CDR3 contains 13 residues.

The chain links TRBV2 to TRBJ2-7, with 10 bases identical to TRBD1. The CDR3 runs to 15 residues. After removal of 5 bases from V and 1 base from J, the junction contained 5 bases not matched to a gene. CDR1 SNHLY and CDR2 FYNNEI come from the germline V gene. The CDR3 loop reads CASSPDRGRSYEQYF. CDR3 nucleotide sequence: TGTGCCAGCAGTCCGGACAGGGGGAGATCCTACGAGCAGTACTTC. Full variable domain (remainder filled in from reference TRBV2 and TRBJ2-7): EPEVTQTPSHQVTQMGQEVILRCVPISNHLYFYWYRQILGQKVEFLVSFYNNEISEKSEIFDDQFSVERPDGSNFTLKIRSTKLEDSAMYFCASSPDRGRSYEQYFGPGTRLTVT.

The chain joins TRBV18 to TRBJ2-1; TRBD2 aligns across 10 bases. This CDR3 is built from 17 residues. With 6 bases clipped from V and 4 bases from J, the junction kept 12 bases outside the gene matches. The V gene's germline CDR1 is KGHSH and CDR2 LQKENI. The DNA of the CDR3 is TGTGCCAGCTCGGGAGCTAGCGGGAGCTGGAGGTACAATGAGCAGTTCTTC. This sequence encodes CASSGASGSWRYNEQFF.

The J gene is TRBJ2-1, the V gene TRBV18; D call uncertain. The CDR3 spans 16 residues. Germline V lookup: CDR1 KGHSH, CDR2 LQKENI. Trimming removed 0 bases at V and 0 bases at J, with 9 bases between. The CDR3 bases are TGTGCCAGCTCACCACCCGCTCAAAGCTCCTACAATGAGCAGTTCTTC. It encodes CASSPPAQSSYNEQFF.

This clone has just a few counts. The chain links TRBV6-6 to TRBJ2-7, with D possibly TRBD1 on 7 matching bases. Germline V gene data show CDR1 as MNHNY and CDR2 as SVGAGI (reference sequence). Trimming took 2 bases from V and 4 from J, leaving 18 bases between them. This CDR3 comprises 16 residues. In DNA, the CDR3 is TGTGCCAGCAGTTACCCTACGCGGGACAGTGTTTACGAGCAGTACTTC. The encoded protein is CASSYPTRDSVYEQYF.

This clone occurred once. The chain has TRBV1 and TRBJ2-7; the D segment call TRBD2 is taken from the table without a DNA check. TRBV1 is annotated as a pseudogene. The CDR3 loop spans 12 amino acids. In DNA, the CDR3 is TGCACCAGCAGCCAGACTACCTACGAGCAGTACTTC. Encoded protein: CTSSQTTYEQYF.

The chain combines TRBV6-1 with TRBJ2-7; D possibly matches TRBD1 or TRBD2 (6 bases each). Germline V gives CDR1 MNHNS, CDR2 SASEGT. V lost 2 bases and J lost 2, with 10 bases in between. The CDR3 runs 14 residues. The CDR3 reads CASSEIGGPYEQYF. The CDR3, as DNA: TGTGCCAGCAGTGAAATAGGGGGGCCCTACGAGCAGTACTTC.